The source of this T cell receptor (beta chain) is a study of tumor and adjacent non-tumor tissue in lung cancer. The V end lost 4 bases, the J end lost 2 bases, and 16 bases lay between the germline ends. This CDR3 region has 16 residues. CDR1 and CDR2 from the germline V gene are PRHDT and FYEKMQ (reference sequence). Three rounds of nested PCR, following a modified ARM-PCR protocol, produced the TCRbeta library. TCRdb used MiXCR to reprocess the multiplex PCR reads, holding one entry per CDR3 protein. Among roughly 45,000 distinct CDR3 sequences listed, roughly 60% were seen once. This clonotype was detected ten times or more. This sample's RNA came from whole unsorted tissue. The normal lung tissue was taken more than 3 cm from the tumor edge.

The sample was distant non-tumor lung tissue. This TCR derives from a man aged 50-59 years with non-small cell lung cancer. V gene TRBV13 combines with J gene TRBJ2-3; a weak D match, TRBD2 (5 bases). The CDR3 DNA reads TGTGCCAGCAGCTCCTTTTCTAGCCGCGTCACAGATACGCAGTATTTT. It encodes CASSSFSSRVTDTQYF.